This T cell receptor (beta chain) was sequenced for a study of neurological immune-mediated disorders. General observations from the study: Multiple sclerosis, the disease with the least TCR clonal expansion, fell below healthy controls, whereas HTLV-1-associated myelopathy showed the most. TCR-beta repertoires seemed private in all groups, with no expanded CDR3 amino acid sequences shared.

There are many counts of this clonotype. Its target is not known. The CDR3 is made up of 12 amino acids. With 3 bases removed from V and 6 bases from J, the gap between germline ends came to 11 bases. Per the germline V gene, CDR1 is DFQATT and CDR2 is SNEGSKA (reference sequence). The team produced cDNA through 5'RACE using 10-nucleotide random UMIs. A single run covered 15-18 subjects with over 180 million TCR-beta sequences. One entry per CDR3 protein, called by TCRdb with MiXCR from the 5' RACE reads. Counted here are 30,000 or so distinct CDR3 sequences, around 4.5% occurring once; the ten biggest clones make up under 30%.

The source of this sequence is a man aged 18 to 30 in good health. The chain employs TRBV20-1 and TRBJ1-2; D not resolved. Input material: PBMCs. The CDR3 nucleotides read TGCAGTGCTAGTAATTTACGAGATGGCTACACCTTC. It is translated as CSASNLRDGYTF.